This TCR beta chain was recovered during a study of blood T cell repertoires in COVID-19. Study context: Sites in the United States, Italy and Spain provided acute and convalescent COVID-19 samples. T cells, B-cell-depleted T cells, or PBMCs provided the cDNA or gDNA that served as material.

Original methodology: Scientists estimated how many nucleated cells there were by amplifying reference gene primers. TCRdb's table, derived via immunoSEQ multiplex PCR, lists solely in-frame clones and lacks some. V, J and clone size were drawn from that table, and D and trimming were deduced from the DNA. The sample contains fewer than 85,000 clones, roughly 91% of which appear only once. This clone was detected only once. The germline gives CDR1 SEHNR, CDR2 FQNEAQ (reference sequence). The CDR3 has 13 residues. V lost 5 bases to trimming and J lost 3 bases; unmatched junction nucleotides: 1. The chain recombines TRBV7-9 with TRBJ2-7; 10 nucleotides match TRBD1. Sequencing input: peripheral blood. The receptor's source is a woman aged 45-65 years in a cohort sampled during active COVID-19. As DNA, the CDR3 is TGTGCCAGCAGCGGACAGGGGGGCTACGAGCAGTACTTC. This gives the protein CASSGQGGYEQYF.